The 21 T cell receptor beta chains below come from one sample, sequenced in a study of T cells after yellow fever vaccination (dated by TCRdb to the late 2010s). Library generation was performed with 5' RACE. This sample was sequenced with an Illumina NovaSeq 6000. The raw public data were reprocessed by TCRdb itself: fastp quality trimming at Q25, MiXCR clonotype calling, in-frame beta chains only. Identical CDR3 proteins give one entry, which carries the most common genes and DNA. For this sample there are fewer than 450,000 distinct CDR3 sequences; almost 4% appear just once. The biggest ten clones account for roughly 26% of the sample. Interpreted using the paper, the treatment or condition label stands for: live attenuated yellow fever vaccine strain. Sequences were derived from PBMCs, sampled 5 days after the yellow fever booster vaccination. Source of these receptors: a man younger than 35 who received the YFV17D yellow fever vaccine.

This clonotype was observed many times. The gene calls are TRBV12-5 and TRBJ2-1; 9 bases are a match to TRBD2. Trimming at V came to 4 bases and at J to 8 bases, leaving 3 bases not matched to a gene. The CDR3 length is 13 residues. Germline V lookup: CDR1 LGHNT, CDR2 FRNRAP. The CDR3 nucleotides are TGTGCTAGTGGTTGGACTAGCGTCGATGAGCAGTTCTTC. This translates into CASGWTSVDEQFF.

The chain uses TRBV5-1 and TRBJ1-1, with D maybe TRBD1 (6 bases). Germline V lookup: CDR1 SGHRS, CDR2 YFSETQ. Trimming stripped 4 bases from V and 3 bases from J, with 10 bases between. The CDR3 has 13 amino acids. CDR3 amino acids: CASSETGDTEAFF. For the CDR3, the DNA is TGCGCCAGCAGCGAGACAGGAGACACTGAAGCTTTCTTT.

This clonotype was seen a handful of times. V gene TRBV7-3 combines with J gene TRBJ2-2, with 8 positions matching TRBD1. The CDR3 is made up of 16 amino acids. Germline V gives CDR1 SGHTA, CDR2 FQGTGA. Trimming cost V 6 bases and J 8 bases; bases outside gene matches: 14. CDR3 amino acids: CASSPFGQGAQGELFF. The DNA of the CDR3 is TGTGCCAGCAGTCCATTCGGGCAGGGGGCGCAGGGGGAGCTGTTTTTT.

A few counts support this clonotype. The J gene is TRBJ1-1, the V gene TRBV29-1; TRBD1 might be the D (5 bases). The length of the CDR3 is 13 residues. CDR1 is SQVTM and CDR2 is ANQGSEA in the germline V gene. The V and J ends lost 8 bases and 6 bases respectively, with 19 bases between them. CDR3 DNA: TGCAGCATTGTGGGGGGAGAAGTGGCTGAAGCTTTCTTT. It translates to CSIVGGEVAEAFF.

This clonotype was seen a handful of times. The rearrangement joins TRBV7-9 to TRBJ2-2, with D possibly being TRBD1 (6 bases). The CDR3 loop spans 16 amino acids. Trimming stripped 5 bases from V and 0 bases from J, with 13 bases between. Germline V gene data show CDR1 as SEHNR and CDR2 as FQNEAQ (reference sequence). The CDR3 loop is CASSPTGNANTGELFF. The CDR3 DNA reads TGTGCCAGCAGCCCGACAGGAAACGCGAACACCGGGGAGCTGTTTTTT.

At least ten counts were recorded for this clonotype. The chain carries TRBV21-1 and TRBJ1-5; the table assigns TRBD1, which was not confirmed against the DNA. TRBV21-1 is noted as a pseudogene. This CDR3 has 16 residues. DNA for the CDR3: TGTGCCACCAGCAATTGGGGCCTGTATAGCAATCAGCCCCAGCATTTT. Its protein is CATSNWGLYSNQPQHF.

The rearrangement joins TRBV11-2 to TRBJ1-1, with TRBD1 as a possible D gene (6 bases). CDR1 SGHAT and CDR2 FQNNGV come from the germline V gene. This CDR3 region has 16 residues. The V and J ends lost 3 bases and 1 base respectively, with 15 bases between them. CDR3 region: CASSLAGAGRNTEAFF. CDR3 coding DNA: TGTGCCAGCAGCTTGGCAGGGGCAGGAAGGAACACTGAAGCTTTCTTT. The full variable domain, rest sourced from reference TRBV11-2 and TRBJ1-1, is EAGVAQSPRYKIIEKRQSVAFWCNPISGHATLYWYQQILGQGPKLLIQFQNNGVVDDSQLPKDRFSAERLKGVDSTLKIQPAKLEDSAVYLCASSLAGAGRNTEAFFGQGTRLTVV.

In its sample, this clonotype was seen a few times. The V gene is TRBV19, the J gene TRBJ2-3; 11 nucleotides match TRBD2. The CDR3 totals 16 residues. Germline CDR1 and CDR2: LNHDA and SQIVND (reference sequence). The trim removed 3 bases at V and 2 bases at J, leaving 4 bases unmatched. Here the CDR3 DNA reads TGTGCCAGTAGTATTGGTAGCGGGGGGGTCACAGATACGCAGTATTTT. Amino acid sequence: CASSIGSGGVTDTQYF.

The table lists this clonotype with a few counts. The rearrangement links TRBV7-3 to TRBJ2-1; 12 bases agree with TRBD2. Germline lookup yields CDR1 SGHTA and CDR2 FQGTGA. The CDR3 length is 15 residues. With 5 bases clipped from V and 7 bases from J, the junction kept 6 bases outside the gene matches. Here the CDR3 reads CASSTPGLAGNEQFF. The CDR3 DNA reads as TGTGCCAGCAGCACACCCGGACTAGCGGGGAATGAGCAGTTCTTC.

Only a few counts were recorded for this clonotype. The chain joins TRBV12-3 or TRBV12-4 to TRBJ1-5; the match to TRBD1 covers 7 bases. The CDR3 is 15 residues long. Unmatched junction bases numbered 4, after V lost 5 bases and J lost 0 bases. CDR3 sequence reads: CASSPGTASNQPQHF. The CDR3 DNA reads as TGTGCCAGCAGTCCCGGGACAGCTAGCAATCAGCCCCAGCATTTT.

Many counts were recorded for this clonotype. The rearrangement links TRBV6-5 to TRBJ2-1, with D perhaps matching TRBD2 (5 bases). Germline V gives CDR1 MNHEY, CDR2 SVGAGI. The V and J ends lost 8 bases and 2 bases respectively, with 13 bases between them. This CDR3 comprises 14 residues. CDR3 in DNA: TGTGCCAGCCACCCAGCCGGGACCTACAATGAGCAGTTCTTC. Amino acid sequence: CASHPAGTYNEQFF.

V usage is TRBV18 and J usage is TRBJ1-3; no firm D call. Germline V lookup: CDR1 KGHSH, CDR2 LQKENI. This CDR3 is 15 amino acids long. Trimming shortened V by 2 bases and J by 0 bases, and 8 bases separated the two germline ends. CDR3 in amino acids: CASSPALSSGNTIYF. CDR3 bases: TGTGCCAGCTCACCAGCACTGAGCTCTGGAAACACCATATATTTT.

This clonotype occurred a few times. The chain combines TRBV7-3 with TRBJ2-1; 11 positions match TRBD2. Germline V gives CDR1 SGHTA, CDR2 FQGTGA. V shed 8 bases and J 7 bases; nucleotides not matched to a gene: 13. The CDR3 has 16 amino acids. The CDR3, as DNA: TGTGCCAGCTCTAGCGGGGGGACGGGTTATCGGAATGAGCAGTTCTTC. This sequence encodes CASSSGGTGYRNEQFF.

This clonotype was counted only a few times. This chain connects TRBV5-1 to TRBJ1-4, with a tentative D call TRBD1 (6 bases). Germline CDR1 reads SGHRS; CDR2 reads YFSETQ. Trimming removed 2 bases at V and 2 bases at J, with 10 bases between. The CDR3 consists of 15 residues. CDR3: CASSLQGLTNEKLFF. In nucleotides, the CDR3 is TGCGCCAGCAGCTTACAGGGATTGACTAATGAAAAACTGTTTTTT.

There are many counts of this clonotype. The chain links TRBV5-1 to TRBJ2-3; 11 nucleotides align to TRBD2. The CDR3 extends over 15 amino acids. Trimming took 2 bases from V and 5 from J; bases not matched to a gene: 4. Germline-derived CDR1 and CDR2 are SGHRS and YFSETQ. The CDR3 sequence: CASSFLGLAVDTQYF. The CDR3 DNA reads TGCGCCAGCAGCTTTTTGGGACTAGCGGTAGATACGCAGTATTTT.

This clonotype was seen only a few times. CDR3: CASSQGVRGGEKLFF. In DNA, the CDR3 is TGCGCCAGCAGCCAAGGGGTTAGGGGTGGTGAAAAACTGTTTTTT. The chain joins TRBV4-1 to TRBJ1-4; D may be TRBD1 (5 bases). V lost 1 base and J 7 bases, leaving 13 bases between the germline ends. This CDR3 comprises 15 residues. Looked up from germline, CDR1 is MGHRA and CDR2 is YSYEKL.

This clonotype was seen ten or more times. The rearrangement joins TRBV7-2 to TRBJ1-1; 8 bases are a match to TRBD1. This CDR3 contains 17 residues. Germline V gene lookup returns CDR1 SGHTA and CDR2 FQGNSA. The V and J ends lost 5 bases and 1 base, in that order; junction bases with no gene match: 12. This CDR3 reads CASSVYADRVGNTEAFF. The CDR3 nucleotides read TGTGCCAGCAGCGTATACGCGGACAGGGTCGGGAACACTGAAGCTTTCTTT.

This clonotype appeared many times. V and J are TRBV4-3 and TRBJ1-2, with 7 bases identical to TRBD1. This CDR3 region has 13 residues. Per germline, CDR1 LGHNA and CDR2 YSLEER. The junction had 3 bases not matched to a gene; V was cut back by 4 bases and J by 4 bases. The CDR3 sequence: CASSLDRTYGYTF. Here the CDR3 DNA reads TGCGCCAGCAGCCTGGACAGGACCTATGGCTACACCTTC.

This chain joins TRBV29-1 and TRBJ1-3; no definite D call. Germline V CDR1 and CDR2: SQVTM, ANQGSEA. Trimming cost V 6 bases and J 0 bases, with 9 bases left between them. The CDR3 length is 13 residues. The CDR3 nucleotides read TGCAGCGTGTCTTCCGTCTCTGGAAACACCATATATTTT. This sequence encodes CSVSSVSGNTIYF.

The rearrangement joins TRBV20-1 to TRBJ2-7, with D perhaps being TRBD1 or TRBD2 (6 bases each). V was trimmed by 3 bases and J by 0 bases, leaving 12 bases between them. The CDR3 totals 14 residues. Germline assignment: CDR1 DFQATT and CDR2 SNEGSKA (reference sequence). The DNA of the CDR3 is TGCAGTGCTAGTTCGGGGGCTTACTCCTACGAGCAGTACTTC. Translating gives CSASSGAYSYEQYF.

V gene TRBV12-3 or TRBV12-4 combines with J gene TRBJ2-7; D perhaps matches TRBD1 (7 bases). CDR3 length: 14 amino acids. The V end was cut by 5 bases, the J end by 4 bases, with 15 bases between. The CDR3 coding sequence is TGTGCCAGCAGTGCAGGGGGGCTAGGGTACGAGCAGTACTTC. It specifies CASSAGGLGYEQYF.